This T cell receptor beta chain stems from a study of T cell responses to AZD1222 COVID-19 vaccine. Study context: It was second doses at about 4 or about 12 weeks that were pooled.

TCRdb keeps only in-frame clones here, not all; method: immunoSEQ multiplex PCR. The data show some 130,000 clones, with around nine tenths seen just once and 1.5% to 2% held by the top ten. With 2 bases removed from V and 5 bases from J, the gap between germline ends came to 14 bases. CDR1 is SGHRS and CDR2 is YFSETQ in the germline V gene. The length of the CDR3 is 15 residues. J is TRBJ2-1 and V is TRBV5-1; possibly TRBD1 for D (6 bases). Sequencing used peripheral blood, obtained on day 0 of AZD1222 vaccination. This receptor was taken from an adult in good health. CDR3 sequence reads: CASSLQGEQNNEQFF. CDR3 in DNA: TGCGCCAGCAGCTTACAGGGCGAGCAAAACAATGAGCAGTTCTTC.